This TCR beta chain was sequenced in a study of blood T cell repertoires in COVID-19. Individuals aged about 18 to 89 years were recruited from about two dozen US areas. Cohorts were determined from participant-reported clinical history. The CDR3 consists of 15 residues. V shed 4 bases and J 6 bases; nucleotides not matched to a gene: 6. Germline V CDR1 and CDR2: SNHLY, FYNNEI. The data were produced by immunoSEQ multiplex PCR, yet TCRdb's version contains in-frame clones alone and is incomplete. The sample holds about 380,000 clones, 88% seen once. Sequencing was carried out using PBMCs or T cells enriched from blood (not recorded which). This receptor was obtained from a woman between 18 and 29 years old who had recovered from COVID-19. The gene calls are TRBV2 and TRBJ2-1; 10 bases align to TRBD2. CDR3 nucleotides: TGTGCCAGCAGTGTAGCGGGGGGTCTTTCCAATGAGCAGTTCTTC. It yields the protein CASSVAGGLSNEQFF.